This T cell receptor beta chain was captured by sequencing in a study of blood T cell repertoires in COVID-19. As for the study in general: PBMCs, B-cell-depleted T cells, or T cells were the source of the cDNA or gDNA that made up the material.

Trimming cost V 2 bases and J 6 bases, with 10 bases left between them. Germline V CDR1 and CDR2: MNHEY, SVGEGT. CDR3 length equals 14 residues. Assay used: immunoSEQ multiplex PCR; TCRdb lists only in-frame clones, some missing. This table holds 270,000 or so clones, under 95% found once. The sample taken for sequencing was PBMCs or T cells enriched from blood (not recorded which). The genes are TRBV6-2 or TRBV6-3 and TRBJ2-2, with a possible D match to TRBD1 (5 bases). The receptor's source is a man in his forties who had been exposed to COVID-19. The CDR3 sequence: CASSYTRESGELFF. CDR3 in DNA: TGTGCCAGCAGTTACACCAGGGAATCCGGGGAGCTGTTTTTT.